Presented here are 21 T cell receptor beta chains from one specimen sequenced in a study of shared clonotypes between healthy human individuals. Repertoires were generated with immunoSEQ multiplex PCR, while TCRdb's copy carries only in-frame clones and drops some. Among about 600,000 clones listed, around 97% were seen once. The material sequenced was naive CD4+ T cells sorted from blood. Specified subset: CD45RA+ positively selected. The source of these receptors is a woman aged 25 to 39 in good health.

The V and J genes are TRBV19 and TRBJ1-1; TRBD1 is a possible D gene (6 bases). The CDR3 is 17 residues long. The V and J ends lost 3 bases and 4 bases respectively, with 21 bases between them. Germline CDR1 and CDR2: LNHDA and SQIVND (reference sequence). The CDR3 coding sequence is TGTGCCAGTAGTATTCCTCGACAGGCGCCTCCGGGCACTGAAGCTTTCTTT. It is translated as CASSIPRQAPPGTEAFF.

The count of this clone is one. The chain links TRBV5-5 to TRBJ1-1; D unclear. Germline CDR1 SGHKS, CDR2 YYEKEE (reference sequence). V gave up 10 bases and J gave up 1 base, with 20 bases separating them. This CDR3 region has 15 residues. The CDR3 coding sequence is TGTGCCGTTGGTTCTTGGGCAACGGGGAACACTGAAGCTTTCTTT. Encoded protein: CAVGSWATGNTEAFF.

The chain has TRBV7-7 and TRBJ2-5; no clear D. CDR1 and CDR2 (germline): SSHAT, FNYEAQ (reference sequence). Trimming left V 4 bases short and J 4 bases short, with 7 bases between. This CDR3 has 12 residues. Here the CDR3 reads CASSSLGETQYF. As DNA, the CDR3 is TGTGCCAGCAGCTCCCTTGGAGAGACCCAGTACTTC. The full variable domain, its missing parts supplied by reference TRBV7-7 and TRBJ2-5, is GAGVSQSPRYKVTKRGQDVTLRCDPISSHATLYWYQQALGQGPEFLTYFNYEAQPDKSGLPSDRFSAERPEGSISTLTIQRTEQRDSAMYRCASSSLGETQYFGPGTRLLVL.

This chain uses TRBV11-1 with TRBJ2-7; 8 nucleotides align to TRBD1. Per the germline V gene, CDR1 is SGHAT and CDR2 is FQDESV (reference sequence). The trim removed 5 bases at V and 3 bases at J, leaving 9 bases unmatched. This CDR3 is built from 15 residues. DNA for the CDR3: TGTGCCAGCAGCGGCGGGACAGGTGGGAACTACGAGCAGTACTTC. Its protein is CASSGGTGGNYEQYF.

This CDR3 reads CASSDSTSGRLGDTQYF. The CDR3, as DNA: TGTGCCAGCAGTGATTCGACTAGCGGGAGGTTGGGGGATACGCAGTATTTT. V and J are TRBV25-1 and TRBJ2-3; 13 bases map to TRBD2. From germline, CDR1 is MGHDK and CDR2 SYGVNS. The CDR3 loop spans 17 amino acids. After removal of 3 bases from V and 6 bases from J, the junction contained 9 bases not matched to a gene.

The chain combines TRBV18 with TRBJ2-3; D is perhaps TRBD1 (5 bases). V was pared by 2 bases and J by 2 bases, with 14 bases between. This CDR3 region has 16 residues. The germline CDR1 and CDR2 sequences are KGHSH and LQKENI. The chain's CDR3 is CASSPNRDSLTDTQYF. CDR3 DNA: TGTGCCAGCTCACCAAATCGCGACAGTCTCACAGATACGCAGTATTTT.

The chain combines TRBV2 with TRBJ2-5; the match to TRBD2 covers 12 bases. The tail of the sequence fits TRBJ2-7 better, so the J call may be wrong. Germline V gives CDR1 SNHLY, CDR2 FYNNEI. CDR3 length equals 17 residues. CDR3 loop: CASTPKLGLAGTYEQYF. The CDR3 region has the DNA TGTGCCAGCACTCCTAAGCTCGGACTAGCGGGAACCTACGAGCAGTACTTC.

This chain links TRBV28 with TRBJ1-5; D gene uncertain. The germline V gene encodes CDR1 MDHEN and CDR2 SYDVKM. The CDR3 covers 14 residues. V lost 7 bases, J lost 9 bases, and 19 bases lay in between. CDR3 sequence (DNA): TGTGCCAGCACCTATTTGAGGAGAAGGCGGCCCCAGCATTTT. Translating it yields CASTYLRRRRPQHF.

This clone has a single count. The V gene is TRBV27, the J gene TRBJ2-1; D possibly corresponds to TRBD2 (5 bases). The CDR3 is 18 residues long. Trimming removed 2 bases at V and 8 bases at J, with 25 bases between. From germline, CDR1 is MNHEY and CDR2 SMNVEV (reference sequence). DNA for the CDR3: TGTGCCAGCAGTTTAGCCCCCCCGAGGGTAGGTAGTATGGATGAGCAGTTCTTC. It is translated as CASSLAPPRVGSMDEQFF.

The chain recombines TRBV7-2 with TRBJ1-4; weak D call: TRBD1 (5 bases). Germline V gene sequence: CDR1 SGHTA, CDR2 FQGNSA. Trimming left V 0 bases short and J 3 bases short, with 11 bases between. CDR3 length: 16 residues. The CDR3, as DNA: TGTGCCAGCAGCTTAGCGACGGGGCAAGCTAATGAAAAACTGTTTTTT. This codes for CASSLATGQANEKLFF.

Comment on this clone: The sample has other DNA sequences that encode this CDR3 too. V is TRBV7-8 and J is TRBJ2-7; 8 bases map to TRBD1. In germline, CDR1 is SGHVS, CDR2 FQNEAQ. J lost 1 base, V lost 1 base, and 0 bases had no gene match. The CDR3 has 14 residues. CDR3 DNA: TGTGCCAGCAGCTTAGGGACAGGGTCCTACGAGCAGTACTTC. Translated, it gives CASSLGTGSYEQYF.

The chain couples TRBV4-1 to TRBJ2-7; D gene uncertain. Between the trimmed V and J ends, which lost 2 bases and 6 bases, there was a span of 14 bases. The CDR3 contains 14 residues. Germline V CDR1 and CDR2: MGHRA, YSYEKL. This chain's CDR3 is CASSQPTSGFEQYF. The CDR3 nucleotides read TGCGCCAGCAGCCAACCTACGTCGGGCTTCGAGCAGTACTTC.

The chain recombines TRBV25-1 with TRBJ2-4; 12 bases fit TRBD2. Germline CDR1 MGHDK, CDR2 SYGVNS. The CDR3 is 17 residues long. V shed 4 bases, J shed 5 bases, and the junction held 9 bases outside the gene matches. CDR3 sequence: CASSGSPLAGGENIQYF. In DNA form, the CDR3 reads TGTGCCAGCAGTGGTTCCCCGCTAGCGGGAGGGGAAAACATTCAGTACTTC.

Here the CDR3 reads CASSQAPFSAGGADTQYF. The CDR3 coding sequence is TGCGCCAGCAGCCAAGCCCCCTTCTCTGCGGGAGGGGCAGATACGCAGTATTTT. The V gene is TRBV4-1, the J gene TRBJ2-3, with 9 bases fitting TRBD2. Losses at the gene ends were 1 base for V and 4 bases for J; bases not matched to a gene: 12. The CDR3 runs to 18 residues. Germline CDR1 and CDR2: MGHRA and YSYEKL.

The chain combines TRBV9 with TRBJ1-3, with D perhaps TRBD1 (5 bases). The CDR3 totals 14 residues. Trimming took off 4 bases at V and 5 bases at J, with 13 bases between the two ends. Germline CDR1 is SGDLS and CDR2 is YYNGEE. The CDR3 is CASSPHKDRNTIYF. CDR3 nucleotide sequence: TGTGCCAGCAGCCCACACAAGGACAGAAACACCATATATTTT.

This chain links TRBV28 with TRBJ2-1, with 8 bases that match TRBD2. Germline assignment: CDR1 MDHEN and CDR2 SYDVKM. J was trimmed by 8 bases and V by 2 bases; bases with no gene match: 5. This CDR3 has 14 amino acids. The CDR3 region has the DNA TGTGCCAGCAGTTTACGGGGGGGTGTCCATGAGCAGTTCTTC. This encodes CASSLRGGVHEQFF. The full variable domain, with the rest looked up from reference TRBV28 and TRBJ2-1, is DVKVTQSSRYLVKRTGEKVFLECVQDMDHENMFWYRQDPGLGLRLIYFSYDVKMKEKGDIPEGYSVSREKKERFSLILESASTNQTSMYLCASSLRGGVHEQFFGPGTRLTVL.

V gene TRBV10-1 combines with J gene TRBJ2-7; the match to TRBD2 covers 12 bases. This CDR3 region has 14 residues. The V gene's germline CDR1 is WNHNN and CDR2 SYGVQD (reference sequence). V shed 5 bases and J 7 bases; nucleotides not matched to a gene: 6. CDR3 sequence (DNA): TGCGCCAGCAGTAGACTAGCGGGAGAAGGGGAGCAGTACTTC. Residues: CASSRLAGEGEQYF.

The J gene is TRBJ2-3, the V gene TRBV28, with TRBD1 matching 8 bases. This CDR3 is built from 14 residues. The ends lost 6 bases at V and 4 bases at J; junction bases unmatched: 6. The V gene's germline CDR1 is MDHEN and CDR2 SYDVKM. The CDR3 region is CASSGQGGADTQYF. CDR3 coding DNA: TGTGCCAGCAGCGGACAGGGCGGCGCAGATACGCAGTATTTT. Complete variable domain (other parts from reference TRBV28 and TRBJ2-3): DVKVTQSSRYLVKRTGEKVFLECVQDMDHENMFWYRQDPGLGLRLIYFSYDVKMKEKGDIPEGYSVSREKKERFSLILESASTNQTSMYLCASSGQGGADTQYFGPGTRLTVL.

The V gene is TRBV7-9, the J gene TRBJ1-4, with TRBD1 matching 7 bases. The CDR3 runs to 15 residues. Germline CDR1 reads SEHNR; CDR2 reads FQNEAQ (reference sequence). Trimming removed 4 bases from V and 7 bases from J; junction bases left unmatched: 9. CDR3 DNA: TGTGCCAGCAGCTCTAGCCGGGACAGATTTGAAAAACTGTTTTTT. Translation gives CASSSSRDRFEKLFF.

The J gene is TRBJ2-5, the V gene TRBV2; D remains ambiguous. Trimming removed 4 bases at V and 1 base at J, with 1 base between. This CDR3 contains 11 residues. CDR1 and CDR2 from the germline V gene are SNHLY and FYNNEI. CDR3 amino acids: CASSAQETQYF. The CDR3 DNA follows: TGTGCCAGCAGTGCCCAAGAGACCCAGTACTTC.

This clone was found once. The CDR3 region is CASSLEIAGSYEQYF. CDR3 sequence (DNA): TGTGCCAGCAGCTTAGAGATTGCGGGATCCTACGAGCAGTACTTC. The chain links TRBV7-2 to TRBJ2-7; maybe TRBD2 (6 bases). This CDR3 is built from 15 residues. With 1 base removed from V and 1 base from J, the gap between germline ends came to 11 bases. CDR1 is SGHTA, CDR2 FQGNSA, per germline.